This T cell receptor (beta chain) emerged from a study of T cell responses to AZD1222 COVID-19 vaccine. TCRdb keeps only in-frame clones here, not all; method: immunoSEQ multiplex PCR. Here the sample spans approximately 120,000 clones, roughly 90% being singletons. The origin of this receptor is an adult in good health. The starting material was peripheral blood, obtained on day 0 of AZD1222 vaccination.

CDR3 sequence: CASTVDRTYEQYF. The CDR3, as DNA: TGTGCCAGCACCGTCGACAGGACCTACGAGCAGTACTTC. The gene calls are TRBV12-3 or TRBV12-4 and TRBJ2-7; possibly TRBD1 for D (6 bases). CDR3 length: 13 amino acids. V was clipped by 7 bases and J by 2 bases, with 12 bases between them.